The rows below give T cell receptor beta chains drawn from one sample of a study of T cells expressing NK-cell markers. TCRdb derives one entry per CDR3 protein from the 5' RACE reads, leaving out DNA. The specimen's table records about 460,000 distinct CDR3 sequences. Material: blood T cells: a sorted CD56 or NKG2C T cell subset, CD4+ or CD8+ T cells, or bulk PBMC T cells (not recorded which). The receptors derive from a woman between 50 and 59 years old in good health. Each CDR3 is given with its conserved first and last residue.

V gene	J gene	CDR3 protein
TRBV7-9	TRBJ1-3	CASSLDLSGNTIYF
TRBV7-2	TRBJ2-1	CASSVGGAGDNEQFF
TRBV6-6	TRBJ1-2	CASSYSMGGASGYTF
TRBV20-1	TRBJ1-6	CSARVFGDRGFNSPLHF
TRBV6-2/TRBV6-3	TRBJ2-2	CASRESGTPNTGELFF
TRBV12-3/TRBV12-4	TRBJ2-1	CALSNWASGSYNEQFF
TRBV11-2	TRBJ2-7	CASSQLGQPYEQYF
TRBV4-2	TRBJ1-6	CASSQGISSINSPLHF
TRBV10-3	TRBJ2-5	CAISYDSFQETQYF
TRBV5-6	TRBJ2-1	CASSLWINHNEQFF
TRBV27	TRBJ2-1	CASRRGSLTDEQFF
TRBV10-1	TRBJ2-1	CASSEFLSGSGNEQFF
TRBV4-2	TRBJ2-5	CASSQDGASGLQETQYF
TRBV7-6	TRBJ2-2	CASSLAQAGNTGELFF
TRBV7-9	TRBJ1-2	CASSFPIPGYTF
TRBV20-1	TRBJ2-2	CSARVIITGELFF
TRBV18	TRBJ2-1	CASSPRSKKDEQFF
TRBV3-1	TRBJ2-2	CASSHWDSRTGELFF
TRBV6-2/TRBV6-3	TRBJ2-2	CASSDFGQGGELFF
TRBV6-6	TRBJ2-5	CASSYVGVPGETQYF
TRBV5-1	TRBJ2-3	CASNPSAANTDTQYF
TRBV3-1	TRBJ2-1	CASSPGHSEARQFF
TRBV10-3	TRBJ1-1	CAITRGQGLTEAFF
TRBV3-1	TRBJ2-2	CASSQPGLGNTGELFF
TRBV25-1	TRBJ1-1	CASSELAEVGTEAFF
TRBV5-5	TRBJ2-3	CASSFQAGTSGDTQYF
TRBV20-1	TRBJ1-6	CSAREWLQENSPLHF
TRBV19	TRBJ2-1	CASSIEDLQFF
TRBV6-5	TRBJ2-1	CASSYRTSGSGREQFF
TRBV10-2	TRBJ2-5	CASRGTGGRETQYF
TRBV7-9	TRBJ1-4	CASSLGSLEKLFF
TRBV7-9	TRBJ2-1	CASSLKGGPSSYNEQFF
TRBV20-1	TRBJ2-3	CSASGSTDTQYF
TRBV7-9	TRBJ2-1	CASSLARLSNEQFF
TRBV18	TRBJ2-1	CASSPMSPGGRANEQFF
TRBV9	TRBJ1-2	CASSESPATFYGYTF
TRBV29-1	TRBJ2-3	CSVERRLAATTDTQYF
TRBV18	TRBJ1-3	CASSPAFSGNTIYF
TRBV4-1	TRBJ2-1	CASSGPVRQFF
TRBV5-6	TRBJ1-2	CASTLEGIGKGYTF
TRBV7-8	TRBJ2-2	CASSFSNRDRANTGELFF
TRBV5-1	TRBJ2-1	CASSLVVAGEYEQFF
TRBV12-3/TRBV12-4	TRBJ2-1	CASSPTGLAEANEQFF
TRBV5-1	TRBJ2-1	CASRRGSQVDEQFF